The T cell receptor (beta chain) under discussion was sequenced for a study of shared clonotypes between healthy human individuals. Adults of Caucasian background living in Nashville, Tennessee made up all donors. CDR3 length equals 15 residues. The V gene's germline CDR1 is MNHEY and CDR2 SMNVEV (reference sequence). Trimming shortened V by 2 bases and J by 4 bases, and 14 bases separated the two germline ends. A note on this clone: Its antigen is unidentified.

Study-wide points: It was observed that about 5% of naive CD4 clonotypes were shared across a handful of donors. Only a few donors were included, so the genetic and exposure-history diversity represented was limited.

Using about 0.2 ug DNA, about 30,000 T cell genomes, the sorted-subset replicate PCRs were run. Method: immunoSEQ multiplex PCR; TCRdb's copy keeps in-frame clones and lacks some. The data show about 730,000 clones, around 70% seen once. This receptor was taken from a woman in her twenties or thirties in good health. The chain joins TRBV27 to TRBJ1-2; D is unclear. Sequenced sample: memory CD4+ T cells sorted from blood. This sample's subset: CD45RA-negative fraction. The CDR3 loop is CASSLLAGPAYGYTF. The CDR3 DNA reads as TGTGCCAGCAGTTTACTGGCAGGACCCGCCTATGGCTACACCTTC.